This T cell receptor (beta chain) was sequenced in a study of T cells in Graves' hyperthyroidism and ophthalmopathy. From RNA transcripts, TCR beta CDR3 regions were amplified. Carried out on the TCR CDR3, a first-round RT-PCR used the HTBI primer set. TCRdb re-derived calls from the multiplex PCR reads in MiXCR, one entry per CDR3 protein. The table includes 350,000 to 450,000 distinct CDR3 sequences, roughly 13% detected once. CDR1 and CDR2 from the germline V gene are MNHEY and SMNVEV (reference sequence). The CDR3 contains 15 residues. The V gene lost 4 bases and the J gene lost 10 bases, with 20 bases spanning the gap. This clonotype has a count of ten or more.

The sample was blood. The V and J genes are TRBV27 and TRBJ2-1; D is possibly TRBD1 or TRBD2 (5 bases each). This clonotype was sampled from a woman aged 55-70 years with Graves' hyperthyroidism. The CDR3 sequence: CASSSGTVMGREQFF. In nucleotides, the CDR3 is TGTGCCAGCAGTTCCGGGACGGTTATGGGTCGGGAGCAGTTCTTC.